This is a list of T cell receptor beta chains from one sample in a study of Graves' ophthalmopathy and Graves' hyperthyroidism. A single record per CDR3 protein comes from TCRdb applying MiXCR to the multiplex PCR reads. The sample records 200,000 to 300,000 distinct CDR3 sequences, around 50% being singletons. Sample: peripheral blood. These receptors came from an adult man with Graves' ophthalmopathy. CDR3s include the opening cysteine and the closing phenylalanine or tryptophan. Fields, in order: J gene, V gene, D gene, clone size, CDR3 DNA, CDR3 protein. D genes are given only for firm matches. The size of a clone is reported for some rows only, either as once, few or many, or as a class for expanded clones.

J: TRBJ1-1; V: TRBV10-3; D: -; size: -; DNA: TGTGCCATCAGTGAGCCCGGGACGGCTTTCTTT; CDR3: CAISEPGTAFF
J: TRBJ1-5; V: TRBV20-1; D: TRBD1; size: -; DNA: TGCAGTGCTAGCCGGACAGGGGTCGATCAGCCCCAGCATTTT; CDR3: CSASRTGVDQPQHF
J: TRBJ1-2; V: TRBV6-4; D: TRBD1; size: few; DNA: TGTGCCAGCAGTGACGGGACAGGTAACTATGGCTACACCTTC; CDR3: CASSDGTGNYGYTF
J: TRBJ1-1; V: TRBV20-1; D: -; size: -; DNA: TGCAGTGCTAGAGTAGGGGCGGGGGCTGAAGCTTTCTTT; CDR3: CSARVGAGAEAFF
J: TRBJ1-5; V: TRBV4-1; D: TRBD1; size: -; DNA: TGCGCCAGCAGCCAAGCGGGACAGCCCAATCAGCCCCAGCATTTT; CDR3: CASSQAGQPNQPQHF
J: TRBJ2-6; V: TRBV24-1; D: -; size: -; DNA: TGTGCCACCAGTGAGGCAAGCTCTGGGGCCAACGTCCTGACTTTC; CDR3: CATSEASSGANVLTF
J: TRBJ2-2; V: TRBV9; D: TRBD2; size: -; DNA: TGTGCCAGCAGCCAGCGTCTAGCGGGGGACCGGAACACCGGGGAGCTGTTTTTT; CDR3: CASSQRLAGDRNTGELFF
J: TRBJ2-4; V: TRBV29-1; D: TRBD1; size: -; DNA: TGCAGCGCGACGGACAGGGAGGAGAACATTCAGTACTTC; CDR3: CSATDREENIQYF
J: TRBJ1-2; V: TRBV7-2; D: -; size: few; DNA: TGTGCCAGCAGCCCCCGCCCACAGACTAACTATGGCTACACCTTC; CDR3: CASSPRPQTNYGYTF
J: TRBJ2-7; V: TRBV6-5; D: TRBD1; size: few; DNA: TGTGCCAGCAGTGGTCGGGACAGGGGGTCAAACGAGCAGTACTTC; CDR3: CASSGRDRGSNEQYF
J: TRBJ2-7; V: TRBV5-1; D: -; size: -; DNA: TGCGCCAGCAGCGGGCCGGGAACAACCTACGAGCAGTACTTC; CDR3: CASSGPGTTYEQYF
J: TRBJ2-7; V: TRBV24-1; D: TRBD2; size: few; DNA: TGTGCCACCAGTGATTTGGGGACTAGCGGCTACGAGCAGTACTTC; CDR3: CATSDLGTSGYEQYF
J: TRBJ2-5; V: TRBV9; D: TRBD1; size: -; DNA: TGTGCCAGCAGCGTCCACGACAGGGTTGGGACCCAGTACTTC; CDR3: CASSVHDRVGTQYF
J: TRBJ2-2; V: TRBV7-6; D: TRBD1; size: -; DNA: TGTGCCAGCAGCAATAGGGGACAGGGGATAGACACCGGGGAGCTGTTTTTT; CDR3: CASSNRGQGIDTGELFF
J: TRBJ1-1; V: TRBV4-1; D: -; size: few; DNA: TGCGCCAGCAGCCTGGGGGTAGAGGGCAGCGGCACTGAAGCTTTCTTT; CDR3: CASSLGVEGSGTEAFF
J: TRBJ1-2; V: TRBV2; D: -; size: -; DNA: TGTGCCAGCAGTGAAGCAATAGATGGTTTGAAGGGGGTAGTCGACTATGGCTACACCTTC; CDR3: CASSEAIDGLKGVVDYGYTF
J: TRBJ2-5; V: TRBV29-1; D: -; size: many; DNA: TGCAGCGTGGGCTTTTCGGAGACCCAGTACTTC; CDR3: CSVGFSETQYF
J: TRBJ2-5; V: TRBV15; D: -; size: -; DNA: TGTGCCAGCAGCCCTTCGAGGGCCCAAGAGACCCAGTACTTC; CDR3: CASSPSRAQETQYF
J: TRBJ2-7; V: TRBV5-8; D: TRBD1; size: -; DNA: TGTGCCAGCAGATTCGGACAGGGACTCTACGAGCAGTACTTC; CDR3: CASRFGQGLYEQYF
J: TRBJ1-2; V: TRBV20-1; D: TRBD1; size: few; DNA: TGCAGTGCCCCCGGACAGGGGAGGTCAGGCTACACCTTC; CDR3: CSAPGQGRSGYTF
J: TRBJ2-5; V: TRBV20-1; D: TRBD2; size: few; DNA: TGCAGTGCTTCGGGGGTAGCGGGGGGGGAGGGGGAGACCCAGTACTTC; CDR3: CSASGVAGGEGETQYF
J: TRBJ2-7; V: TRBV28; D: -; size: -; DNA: TGTGCCAGCAGCGCATCTAGTTCGAGCTCCTACGAGCAGTACTTC; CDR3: CASSASSSSSYEQYF
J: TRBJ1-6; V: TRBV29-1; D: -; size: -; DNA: TGCAGCGTTGCGAGAGAAGAAAATTCACCCCTCCACTTT; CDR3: CSVAREENSPLHF
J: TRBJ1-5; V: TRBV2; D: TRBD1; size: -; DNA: TGTGCCAGCAGTCTCCAGGACAGGCAAAATCAGCCCCAGCATTTT; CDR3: CASSLQDRQNQPQHF
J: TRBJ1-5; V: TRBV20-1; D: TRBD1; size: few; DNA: TGCAGTGCCAGGGGGGAATTGGACAGGCGCAATCAGCCCCAGCATTTT; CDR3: CSARGELDRRNQPQHF
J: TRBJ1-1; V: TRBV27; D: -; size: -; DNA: TGTGCCAGCAGTAGTAGGACGGACCTGAACACTGAAGCTTTCTTT; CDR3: CASSSRTDLNTEAFF
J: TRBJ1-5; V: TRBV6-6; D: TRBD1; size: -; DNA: TGTGCCAGCTTCTCAGGGGGTCGTAATCAGCCCCAGCATTTT; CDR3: CASFSGGRNQPQHF
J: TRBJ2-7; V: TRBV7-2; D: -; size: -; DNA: TGTGCCAGCAGCTGGGGGGACAGCGCCTACGAGCAGTACTTC; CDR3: CASSWGDSAYEQYF
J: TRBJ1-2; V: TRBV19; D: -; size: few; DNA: TGTGCCAGTAGTCTGCTTAACTATGGCTACACCTTC; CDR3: CASSLLNYGYTF
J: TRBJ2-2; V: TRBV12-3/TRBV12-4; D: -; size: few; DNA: TGTGCCAGCAGCCTCGGTCGGAGAACGAACACCGGGGAGCTGTTTTTT; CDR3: CASSLGRRTNTGELFF
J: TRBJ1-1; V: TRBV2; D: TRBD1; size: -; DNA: TGTGCCAGCAGTCGACAGGGGGAGCGGGCTGAAGCTTTCTTT; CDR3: CASSRQGERAEAFF
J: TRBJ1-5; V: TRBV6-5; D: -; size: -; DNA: TGTGCCAGCAGGGACCTGGGTCAGCCCCAGCATTTT; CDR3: CASRDLGQPQHF
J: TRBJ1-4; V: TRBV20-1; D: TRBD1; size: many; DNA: TGCAGTGCGGATACAGGGGATCGGGAAAAACTGTTTTTT; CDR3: CSADTGDREKLFF
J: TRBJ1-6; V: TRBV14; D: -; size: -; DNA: TGTGCCAGCAGCCATCTCGGACACCATAATTCACCCCTCCACTTT; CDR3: CASSHLGHHNSPLHF
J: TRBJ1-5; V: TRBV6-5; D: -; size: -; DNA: TGTGCCAGCAGTGAACTAAGCAATCAGCCCCAGCATTTT; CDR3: CASSELSNQPQHF
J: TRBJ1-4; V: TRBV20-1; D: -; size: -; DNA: TGCAGTGCTAGAGATCTCAGGGGAAGTGAAAAACTGTTTTTT; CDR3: CSARDLRGSEKLFF
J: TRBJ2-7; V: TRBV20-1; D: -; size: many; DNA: TGCAGTGCTCGACACGCGGTCCACGGAGGGGAGCAGTACTTC; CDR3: CSARHAVHGGEQYF
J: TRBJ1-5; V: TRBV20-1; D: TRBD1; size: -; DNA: TGCAGTGCTAGAGGCAGGACAGGGGCCGTACAGCCCCAGCATTTT; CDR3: CSARGRTGAVQPQHF
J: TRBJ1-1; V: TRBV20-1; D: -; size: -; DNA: TGCCGTGCTAGAGAAGCCCCAGACAGGCTGAACACTGAAGCTTTCTTT; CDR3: CRAREAPDRLNTEAFF
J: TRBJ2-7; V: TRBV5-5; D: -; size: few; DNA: TGTGCCAGCACCTGGTGGGACTCCACGTTTGACGAGCAGTACTTC; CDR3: CASTWWDSTFDEQYF
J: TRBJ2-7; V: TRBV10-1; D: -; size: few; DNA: TGTGCCAGCAGTTACTCGATCGCCCGAAACTACGAGCAGTACTTC; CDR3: CASSYSIARNYEQYF
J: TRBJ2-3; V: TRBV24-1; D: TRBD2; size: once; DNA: TGTGCCACCAGTGATACGAGACTAGCGGGGGGCATAGATACGCAGTATTTT; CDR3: CATSDTRLAGGIDTQYF
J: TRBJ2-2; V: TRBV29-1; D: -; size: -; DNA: TGCAGCGTTGTTAGGGACACCGGGGAGCTGTTTTTT; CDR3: CSVVRDTGELFF
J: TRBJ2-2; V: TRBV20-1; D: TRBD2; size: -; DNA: TGCAGTGCTAGGGGGACTAGCGGGACCTCCGGGGAGCTGTTTTTT; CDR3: CSARGTSGTSGELFF
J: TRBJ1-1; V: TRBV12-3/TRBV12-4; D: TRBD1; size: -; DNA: TGTGCCAGCAGCTTAGTTGGACAGGGGGTAACTGAAGCTTTCTTT; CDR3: CASSLVGQGVTEAFF
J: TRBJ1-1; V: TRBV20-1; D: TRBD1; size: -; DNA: TGCAGTGCTAGGGCGCAGGGGGTTTACACTGAAGCTTTCTTT; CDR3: CSARAQGVYTEAFF
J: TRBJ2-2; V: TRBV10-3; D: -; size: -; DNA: TGTGCCATCCAAAAGCAGAACACCGGGGAGCTGTTTTTT; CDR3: CAIQKQNTGELFF